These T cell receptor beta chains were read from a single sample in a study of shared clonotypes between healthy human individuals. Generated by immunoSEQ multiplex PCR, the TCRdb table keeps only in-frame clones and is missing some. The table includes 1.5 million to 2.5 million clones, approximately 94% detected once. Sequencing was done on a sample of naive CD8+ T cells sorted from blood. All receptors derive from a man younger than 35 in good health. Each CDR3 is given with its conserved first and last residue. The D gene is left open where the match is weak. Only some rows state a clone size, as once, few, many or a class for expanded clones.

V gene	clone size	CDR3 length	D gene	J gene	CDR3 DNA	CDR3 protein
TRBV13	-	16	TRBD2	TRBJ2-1	TGTGCCAGCAGCCCCGTTAGACTAGCGCGGGACAATGAGCAGTTCTTC	CASSPVRLARDNEQFF
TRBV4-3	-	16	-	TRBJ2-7	TGCGCCAGCAGCCAAGATTCGGGAGGGGGCGGCTACGAGCAGTACTTC	CASSQDSGGGGYEQYF
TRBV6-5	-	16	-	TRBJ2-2	TGTGCCAGCAGTTACTCGGGATCTGCCTACACCGGGGAGCTGTTTTTT	CASSYSGSAYTGELFF
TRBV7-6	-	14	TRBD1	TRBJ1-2	TGTGCCAGCAGCACCGGACAGGGGATCTATGGCTACACCTTC	CASSTGQGIYGYTF
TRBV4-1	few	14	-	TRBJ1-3	TGCGCCAGCAGCCAAGATGGGAGTACGGACACCATATATTTT	CASSQDGSTDTIYF
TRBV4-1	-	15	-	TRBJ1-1	TGCGCCAGCAGCCTCGGGAGCCTCCTGAACACTGAAGCTTTCTTT	CASSLGSLLNTEAFF
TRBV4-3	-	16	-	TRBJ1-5	TGCGCCAGCAGCCAAGCTTGGACAGTCTCGAATCAGCCCCAGCATTTT	CASSQAWTVSNQPQHF
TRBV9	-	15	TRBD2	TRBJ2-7	TGTGCCAGCAGCAGCGGGACTAGCATTAGGTACGAGCAGTACTTC	CASSSGTSIRYEQYF
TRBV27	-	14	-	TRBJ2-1	TGTGCCAGCAGGGAAATTAGCTCCTACAATGAGCAGTTCTTC	CASREISSYNEQFF
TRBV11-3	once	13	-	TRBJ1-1	TGTGCCAGCAGCCCGGGGGGGGCAACTGAAGCTTTCTTT	CASSPGGATEAFF
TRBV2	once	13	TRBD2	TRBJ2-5	TGTGCCAGCAGTTATAGCGGGGGAGAGACCCAGTACTTC	CASSYSGGETQYF
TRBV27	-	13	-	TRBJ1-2	TGTGCCAGCAGTTCCAGGGGTCTTGGGGGCTACACCTTC	CASSSRGLGGYTF
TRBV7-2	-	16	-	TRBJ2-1	TGTGCCAGCAGCGTAGAGTATATCGGCTCCTACAATGAGCAGTTCTTC	CASSVEYIGSYNEQFF
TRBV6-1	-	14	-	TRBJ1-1	TGTGCCAGCAGCTACGAACCCGGGGGCCTATGGGCTTTCTTT	CASSYEPGGLWAFF
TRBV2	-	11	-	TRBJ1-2	TGTGCCAGCCGGGACGGCTATGGCTACACCTTC	CASRDGYGYTF
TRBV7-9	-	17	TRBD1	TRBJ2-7	TGTGCCAGCAGCCCTATGGGGGACAGGGGGTTCCCTTACGAGCAGTACTTC	CASSPMGDRGFPYEQYF
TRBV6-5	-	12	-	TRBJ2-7	TGTGCCAGCAGCCCCGATCCTTACGAGCAGTACTTC	CASSPDPYEQYF
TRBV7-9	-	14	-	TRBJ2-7	TGTGCCAGCACCGTTAGCTGGGACGACTACGAGCAGTACTTC	CASTVSWDDYEQYF
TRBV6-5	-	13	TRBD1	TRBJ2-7	TGTGCCAGCACCACAGGGGGCTCCTACGAGCAGTACTTC	CASTTGGSYEQYF
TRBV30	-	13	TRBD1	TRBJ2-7	TGTGCCTGGAGTGTAGGGACAGCCTACGAGCAGTACTTC	CAWSVGTAYEQYF
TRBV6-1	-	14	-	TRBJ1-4	TGTGCCACCATTGAGGACAGCCTCAATGAAAAACTGTTTTTT	CATIEDSLNEKLFF
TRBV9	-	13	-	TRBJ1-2	TGTGCCAGCACCACAGGGTCCGTAAGTGGCTACACCTTC	CASTTGSVSGYTF
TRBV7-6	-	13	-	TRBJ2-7	TGTGCCAGCAGCTTAGCGCGGGACTACGAGCAGTACTTC	CASSLARDYEQYF
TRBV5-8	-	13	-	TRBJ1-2	TGTGCCAGCAGCTTCGGGAGCTCCTATGGCTACACCTTC	CASSFGSSYGYTF
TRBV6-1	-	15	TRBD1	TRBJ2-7	TGTGCCAGCAGTGGGGGGACAGGGGGCACCTACGAGCAGTACTTC	CASSGGTGGTYEQYF
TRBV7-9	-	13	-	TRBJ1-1	TGTGCCAGCAGCCTCATGGACCCGCGGGGGGCTTTCTTT	CASSLMDPRGAFF
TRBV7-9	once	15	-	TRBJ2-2	TGTGCCAGCAGCTCTCGACTAGTATGGACCGGGGAGCTGTTTTTT	CASSSRLVWTGELFF
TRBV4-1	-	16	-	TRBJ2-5	TGCGCCAGCAGCCAAGTTTACTCCCAGGGGCAAGAGACCCAGTACTTC	CASSQVYSQGQETQYF
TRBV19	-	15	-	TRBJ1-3	TGTGCCAGTAGCCCCCAGGGTTACCTCGGAAACACCATATATTTT	CASSPQGYLGNTIYF
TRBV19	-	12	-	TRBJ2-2	TGTGCCAGTAGTATAGACCCCAGGGAGCTGTTTTTT	CASSIDPRELFF
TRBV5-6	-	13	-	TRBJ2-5	TGTGCCAGCAGCTTGGCAAGTGAAGAGACCCAGTACTTC	CASSLASEETQYF
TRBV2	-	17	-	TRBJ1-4	TGTGCCAGCAGTGAAGAGGGCCAACAAAGACGGGATGAAAAACTGTTTTTT	CASSEEGQQRRDEKLFF
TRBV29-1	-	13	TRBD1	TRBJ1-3	TGCAGCGTATTGACAGGGGTCGGAAACACCATATATTTT	CSVLTGVGNTIYF
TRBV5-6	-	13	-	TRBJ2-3	TGTGCCAGCAGCTTGGCTCTTGCCGATACGCAGTATTTT	CASSLALADTQYF
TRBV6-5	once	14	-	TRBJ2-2	TGTGCCAGCAGTTCCGCCCTCGGGACCGGGGAGCTGTTTTTT	CASSSALGTGELFF
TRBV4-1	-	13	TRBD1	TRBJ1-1	TGCGCCAGCAGCGGGACAGGGGACACTGAAGCTTTCTTT	CASSGTGDTEAFF
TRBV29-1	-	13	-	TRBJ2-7	TGCAGCGTTGAAGAGAGGGAGGTCGGCGAGCAGTACTTC	CSVEEREVGEQYF
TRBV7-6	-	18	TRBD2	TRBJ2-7	TGTGCCAGCAGCCAACTGGGCCCCGGGGGGGAGGGCCTGGAGGAGCAGTACTTC	CASSQLGPGGEGLEEQYF
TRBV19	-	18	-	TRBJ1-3	TGTGCCAGTAGTTGGACAACAGGCCTCAGCCGGCCTGGAAACACCATATATTTT	CASSWTTGLSRPGNTIYF
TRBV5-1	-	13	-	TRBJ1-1	TGCGCCAGCAGGTCGGGGTCGAACACTGAAGCTTTCTTT	CASRSGSNTEAFF
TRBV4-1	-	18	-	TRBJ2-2	TGCGCCAGCAGCCAAGAGTCAGGGGGGCGGTGGGACACCGGGGAGCTGTTTTTT	CASSQESGGRWDTGELFF
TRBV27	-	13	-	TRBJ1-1	TGTGCCAGCAGTTTATCAGGGCCCACTGAAGCTTTCTTT	CASSLSGPTEAFF
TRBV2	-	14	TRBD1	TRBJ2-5	TGTGCCATCTCGTTCGTAACAGGGGAAGAGACCCAGTACTTC	CAISFVTGEETQYF
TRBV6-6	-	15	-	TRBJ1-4	TGTGCCAGCAGTGAGATGACAGAGCTTAATGAAAAACTGTTTTTT	CASSEMTELNEKLFF
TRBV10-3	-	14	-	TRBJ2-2	TGTGCCATCAGTGATGGGCAGGGCCCCGGGGAGCTGTTTTTT	CAISDGQGPGELFF
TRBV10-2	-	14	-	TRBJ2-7	TGCGCCACAGACTTAACGGGCAGCCACTACGAGCAGTACTTC	CATDLTGSHYEQYF
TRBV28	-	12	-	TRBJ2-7	TGTGCCAGCAGTCCCTACGCCCACGAGCAGTACTTC	CASSPYAHEQYF
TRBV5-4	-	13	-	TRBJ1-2	TGTGCCAGCAGCTCAGGGACCCCCTATGGCTACACCTTC	CASSSGTPYGYTF
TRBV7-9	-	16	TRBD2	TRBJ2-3	TGTGCCAGCAGACCTAGCGGGGGGGCTAGGACAGATACGCAGTATTTT	CASRPSGGARTDTQYF
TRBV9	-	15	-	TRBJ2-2	TGTGCCAGCAGCGATTCCAGGGCGGGCACCGGGGAGCTGTTTTTT	CASSDSRAGTGELFF
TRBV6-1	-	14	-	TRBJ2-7	TGTGCCAGCAGTCCCCGGGACAACCTCTACGAGCAGTACTTC	CASSPRDNLYEQYF
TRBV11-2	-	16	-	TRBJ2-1	TGTGCCAGCAGCCTCCTCCTTGGGGCGCAATACAATGAGCAGTTCTTC	CASSLLLGAQYNEQFF
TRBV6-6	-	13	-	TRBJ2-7	TGTGCCAGCAGTTACGGCAGTACCTACGAGCAGTACTTC	CASSYGSTYEQYF
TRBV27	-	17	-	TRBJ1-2	TGTGCCAGCAGTTTATCGCACAAGGGATCCCTCGACTATGGCTACACCTTC	CASSLSHKGSLDYGYTF
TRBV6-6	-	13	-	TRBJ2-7	TGTGCCAGCAGGACCCCTAGGGACCCCGAGCAGTACTTC	CASRTPRDPEQYF
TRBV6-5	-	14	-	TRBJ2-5	TGTGCCAGCGGCTTTGAAGGCAATTTGGAGACCCAGTACTTC	CASGFEGNLETQYF
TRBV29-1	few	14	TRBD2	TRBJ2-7	TGCAGCGTTGCTGGGGGGGAGAGCTCCTACGAGCAGTACTTC	CSVAGGESSYEQYF
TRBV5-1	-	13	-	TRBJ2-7	TGCGCCAGCAGTCCCGGGACAAACTACGAGCAGTACTTC	CASSPGTNYEQYF
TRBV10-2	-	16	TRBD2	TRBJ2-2	TGCGCCAGCAGTAGACGGAGCGGGAGCGAGACCGGGGAGCTGTTTTTT	CASSRRSGSETGELFF